This TCR beta chain was retrieved from a study of blood T cell repertoires in COVID-19. Study-level background: COVID-19 samples collected from the United States, Italy and Spain covered acute and convalescent phases. Sample material is recorded as cDNA or gDNA derived from T cells, B-cell-depleted T cells, or PBMCs.

The CDR3 loop spans 15 amino acids. CDR1 and CDR2 (germline): SGHTA, FQGNSA. After removal of 1 base from V and 6 bases from J, the junction contained 5 bases not matched to a gene. Authors' methods: Reference gene primer amplification gave estimated nucleated cell counts. Assay: immunoSEQ multiplex PCR; the TCRdb copy retains only in-frame clones and omits some. V and J calls and clone size are copied from that table; D and trimming were computed from the DNA. The sample comprises under 200,000 clones, under 80% of which are singletons, and roughly 2.8% rests with the top ten. The receptor comes from a man aged 70 or older with acute or convalescent COVID-19. V is TRBV7-2 and J is TRBJ1-1, with TRBD1 identical over 10 bases. The sample was peripheral blood. The CDR3: CASSLVTGGKSEAFF. Written as DNA, the CDR3 is TGTGCCAGCAGCTTAGTGACAGGGGGCAAGTCTGAAGCTTTCTTT.